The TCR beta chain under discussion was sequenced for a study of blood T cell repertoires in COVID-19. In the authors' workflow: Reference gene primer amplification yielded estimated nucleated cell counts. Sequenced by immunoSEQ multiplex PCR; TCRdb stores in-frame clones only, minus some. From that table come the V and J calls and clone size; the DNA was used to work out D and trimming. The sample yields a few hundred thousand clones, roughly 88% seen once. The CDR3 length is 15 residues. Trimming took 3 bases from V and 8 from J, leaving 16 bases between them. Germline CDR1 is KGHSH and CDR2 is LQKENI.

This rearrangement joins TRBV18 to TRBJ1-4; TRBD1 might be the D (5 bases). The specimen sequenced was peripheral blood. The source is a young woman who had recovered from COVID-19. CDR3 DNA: TGTGCCAGCTCACCTGCTAGGGGAATTGAAGAAAAACTGTTTTTT. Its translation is CASSPARGIEEKLFF.